This TCR beta chain was sequenced in a study of shared clonotypes between healthy human individuals. Study context: Three plates each covered CD4 naive and memory; CD8 naive two, CD8 memory one.

This clone was seen a handful of times. Germline values: CDR1 KGHSH, CDR2 LQKENI. This CDR3 is built from 14 residues. Using immunoSEQ multiplex PCR, the repertoire was profiled, and TCRdb retains in-frame clones only, with some absent. The sample lists over 2 million clones; approximately 95% were seen once. The chain uses TRBV18 and TRBJ2-5; D gene unclear. TRBJ2-7 matches the DNA end more closely, so the J call is doubtful. This clonotype was obtained from a man younger than 35 in good health. Material for sequencing was naive CD4+ T cells sorted from blood. Subset in this sample: CD45RA+ positively selected. The DNA of the CDR3 is TGTGCCAGCTCACCACCGTGGCAGCCCTACGAGCAGTACTTC. It is translated as CASSPPWQPYEQYF.